This is a list of T cell receptor beta chains from one sample in a study of blood T cell repertoires in COVID-19. Generated by immunoSEQ multiplex PCR, the TCRdb table keeps only in-frame clones and is missing some. Of 15,000 to 20,000 clones listed, roughly nine tenths are singletons. What was sequenced was peripheral blood. All receptors derive from a man aged 60 to 75 with active COVID-19. CDR3s include the opening cysteine and the closing phenylalanine or tryptophan. Each record gives: J gene, V gene, CDR3 protein.

TRBJ2-3 TRBV27 CASSPRLVDTQYF
TRBJ2-7 TRBV11-2 CASRGQGRVDEQYF
TRBJ2-7 TRBV6-5 CASSSSGLAYEQYF
TRBJ1-2 TRBV19 CASSRDSSSGYGYTF
TRBJ2-1 TRBV11-3 CASSPWGRSYNEQFF
TRBJ2-1 TRBV9 CASSVMTSGIGGATPTSSYNERFF
TRBJ2-7 TRBV11-2 CASSLDLSRGEQYF
TRBJ2-7 TRBV24-1 CATTGARRGEQYF
TRBJ2-3 TRBV30 CAWNRKTSVTDTQYF
TRBJ1-2 TRBV30 CAWLAVSTLYGYTF
TRBJ2-1 TRBV7-3 CASSRTSSAYNEQFF
TRBJ1-1 TRBV19 CASSPHLGQNTEAFF
TRBJ2-1 TRBV7-7 CASSETGGEQFF
TRBJ1-2 TRBV5-1 CASSPGWGDLPDGGYTF
TRBJ2-1 TRBV9 CASSVRLAGSYNEQFF
TRBJ2-3 TRBV7-9 CASSPKVRVTDTQYF
TRBJ2-5 TRBV11-3 CASSLRRMRETQYF
TRBJ1-1 TRBV20-1 CSASQGDTEAFF
TRBJ1-1 TRBV12-3/TRBV12-4 CASSLVGTGEAFF
TRBJ1-1 TRBV6-6 CASSYSLDTEAFF
TRBJ2-5 TRBV9 CASSVALGGETQYF
TRBJ2-3 TRBV2 CASSRGLGNPLGDTQYF
TRBJ2-5 TRBV5-4 CASSLTPRETQYF
TRBJ2-5 TRBV5-1 CASSPTAGQETQYF
TRBJ2-1 TRBV6-2/TRBV6-3 CASSIAGSSYNEQFF
TRBJ2-2 TRBV11-2 CASSLMIGRENTGELFF
TRBJ1-1 TRBV7-9 CASSISLHLNTEAFF
TRBJ1-2 TRBV19 CASSRDTLYGYTF
TRBJ1-1 TRBV18 CASSAGRYTEAFF
TRBJ2-1 TRBV4-3 CASSQVSGGIFDEQFF
TRBJ2-2 TRBV5-6 CASSLRRTGELTGELFF